The 28 T cell receptor beta chains presented below share a single source sample, sequenced in a study of blood T cell repertoires in COVID-19. The data were produced by immunoSEQ multiplex PCR, yet TCRdb's version contains in-frame clones alone and is incomplete. The repertoire holds 130,000 or so clones, with approximately 80% as singletons. The sample consisted of PBMCs or T cells enriched from blood (not recorded which). These receptors were taken from a man aged 50 or older who had recovered from COVID-19.

The chain uses TRBV7-6 and TRBJ2-2; D remains ambiguous. Germline assignment: CDR1 SGHVS and CDR2 FNYEAQ. V dropped 0 bases and J dropped 0 bases, with 8 bases sitting between them. The CDR3 covers 16 residues. The DNA of the CDR3 is TGTGCCAGCAGCTTAGCTGCCGGAGCGAACACCGGGGAGCTGTTTTTT. Translated, it gives CASSLAAGANTGELFF.

This chain joins TRBV10-1 and TRBJ2-1; 9 nucleotides line up with TRBD2. The CDR3 is 16 amino acids. CDR1 and CDR2 (germline): WNHNN, SYGVQD (reference sequence). With V trimmed by 0 bases and J by 5 bases, 5 bases remained unmatched. In DNA, the CDR3 is TGCGCCAGCAGTGAGTCGGGACTAGCAACCCACAATGAGCAGTTCTTC. It is translated as CASSESGLATHNEQFF.

V gene TRBV5-4 combines with J gene TRBJ2-7; D is perhaps TRBD1 (6 bases). Germline CDR1 reads SGHNT; CDR2 reads YYREEE (reference sequence). This CDR3 region has 13 residues. V was pared by 2 bases and J by 5 bases, with 11 bases between. CDR3 coding DNA: TGTGCCAGCAGCTTACCCGACAGGAACGAGCAGTACTTC. Protein product: CASSLPDRNEQYF. The full variable domain, with the rest looked up from reference TRBV5-4 and TRBJ2-7, is ETGVTQSPTHLIKTRGQQVTLRCSSQSGHNTVSWYQQALGQGPQFIFQYYREEENGRGNFPPRFSGLQFPNYSSELNVNALELDDSALYLCASSLPDRNEQYFGPGTRLTVT.

The rearrangement uses TRBV4-3 and TRBJ1-2; a possible D gene is TRBD1 (6 bases). From germline, CDR1 is LGHNA and CDR2 YSLEER. V was clipped by 4 bases and J by 0 bases, with 15 bases between them. The CDR3 length is 16 residues. CDR3 DNA: TGCGCCAGCAGCCCGCAACAGGGATTAGCTAACTATGGCTACACCTTC. Protein product: CASSPQQGLANYGYTF.

The V gene is TRBV5-6, the J gene TRBJ1-2; D ambiguous. The CDR3 is 16 residues long. Trimming shortened V by 2 bases and J by 4 bases, and 18 bases separated the two germline ends. Germline CDR1 and CDR2: SGHDT and YYEEEE. This CDR3 reads CASSFLRRDLGYGYTF. As DNA, the CDR3 is TGTGCCAGCAGCTTCCTTCGTCGGGATCTTGGCTATGGCTACACCTTC.

The CDR3 DNA sequence: TGTGCCAGCAGCTCCGACTCTGGGGCTGGCTACACCTTC. Residues: CASSSDSGAGYTF. The rearrangement links TRBV7-3 to TRBJ1-2; possibly TRBD1 for D (5 bases). Germline V gene data show CDR1 as SGHTA and CDR2 as FQGTGA. Trimming shortened V by 4 bases and J by 7 bases, and 13 bases separated the two germline ends. The CDR3 consists of 13 residues.

The rearrangement joins TRBV4-3 to TRBJ1-4; D is undetermined. CDR3 length: 14 amino acids. Germline V gene sequence: CDR1 LGHNA, CDR2 YSLEER. V was trimmed by 4 bases and J by 0 bases, leaving 6 bases between them. CDR3 DNA sequence: TGCGCCAGCAGCCCACAGACAACTAATGAAAAACTGTTTTTT. Translation: CASSPQTTNEKLFF.

This chain joins TRBV5-4 and TRBJ1-2; 7 bases match TRBD1. The CDR3 sequence is 13 residues long. The germline V gene has CDR1 SGHNT and CDR2 YYREEE (reference sequence). J was trimmed by 1 base and V by 5 bases; bases with no gene match: 2. The CDR3 sequence is CASRGQFNYGYTF. The CDR3 DNA is TGTGCCAGCAGGGGACAGTTTAACTATGGCTACACCTTC.

The count of this clone is one. This chain's CDR3 is CASSRTGGDYEQYF. The CDR3 nucleotides are TGCGCCAGCAGCAGAACAGGGGGCGACTACGAGCAGTACTTC. The V and J genes are TRBV5-1 and TRBJ2-7; 9 positions agree with TRBD1. From germline, CDR1 is SGHRS and CDR2 YFSETQ. V was clipped by 4 bases and J by 3 bases; unmatched bases: 5. The CDR3 is 14 amino acids.

In its sample, this clone was seen once. V is TRBV18 and J is TRBJ1-2, with 9 bases fitting TRBD1. Germline trimming cut 0 bases from V and 5 bases from J; bases unmatched to any gene: 1. The CDR3 spans 14 residues. Germline V gene lookup returns CDR1 KGHSH and CDR2 LQKENI. The CDR3 nucleotides read TGTGCCAGCTCACCACCGGGGACAGGGTATGGCTACACCTTC. Residues: CASSPPGTGYGYTF.

The rearrangement links TRBV4-1 to TRBJ1-5, with no clear D. The germline CDR1 and CDR2 sequences are MGHRA and YSYEKL. This CDR3 has 15 amino acids. V gave up 0 bases and J gave up 8 bases, with 14 bases separating them. Here the CDR3 DNA reads TGCGCCAGCAGCCAAGACGAACAATCGGGGAAGCCCCAGCATTTT. This encodes CASSQDEQSGKPQHF.

This CDR3 is CASSQEAVNTEAFF. The CDR3 DNA reads as TGCGCCAGCAGCCAAGAAGCGGTGAACACTGAAGCTTTCTTT. The chain has TRBV4-1 and TRBJ1-1; D uncertain. This CDR3 has 14 residues. Germline CDR1 and CDR2: MGHRA and YSYEKL. V lost 0 bases, J lost 0 bases, and 5 bases lay in between.

The chain recombines TRBV7-9 with TRBJ2-1; TRBD2 matches at 9 bases. The CDR3 runs 18 residues. Losses at the gene ends were 5 bases for V and 7 bases for J; bases not matched to a gene: 18. Germline V lookup: CDR1 SEHNR, CDR2 FQNEAQ (reference sequence). The CDR3 region has the DNA TGTGCCAGCAGCATCGGGAGGCTAGCGGGGAACTTTAGGAATGAGCAGTTCTTC. This encodes CASSIGRLAGNFRNEQFF.

V is TRBV7-3 and J is TRBJ1-1; D is possibly TRBD1 (6 bases). CDR3 length equals 18 residues. Looked up from germline, CDR1 is SGHTA and CDR2 is FQGTGA. Trimming stripped 2 bases from V and 4 bases from J, with 23 bases between. CDR3 loop: CASSLVGRGKRVGTEAFF. CDR3 nucleotides: TGTGCCAGCAGCTTAGTCGGCAGGGGAAAGAGGGTAGGCACTGAAGCTTTCTTT.

The rearrangement uses TRBV18 and TRBJ2-7, with 13 bases identical to TRBD2. Germline V gene data show CDR1 as KGHSH and CDR2 as LQKENI. Trimming at V came to 3 bases and at J to 3 bases, leaving 8 bases not matched to a gene. The CDR3 loop spans 17 amino acids. The CDR3 DNA reads TGTGCCAGCTCACCTAACGAACTAGCGGGGGGGATCTACGAGCAGTACTTC. This encodes CASSPNELAGGIYEQYF.

The sample holds one count of this clone. The chain carries TRBV3-1 (or the pseudogene TRBV3-2) and TRBJ2-1; D is perhaps TRBD2 (5 bases). V was shortened by 4 bases and J by 5 bases, with 18 bases between the two germline ends. The CDR3 sequence is 16 residues long. Germline CDR1 reads LGHDT; CDR2 reads YNNKEL (reference sequence). The CDR3 DNA reads TGTGCCAGCAGCCCATGGGGAGAGTTCCCCCACAATGAGCAGTTCTTC. It is translated as CASSPWGEFPHNEQFF.

The chain couples TRBV15 to TRBJ1-5; tentatively, D is TRBD1 (5 bases). Germline values: CDR1 LNHNV, CDR2 YYDKDF (reference sequence). The CDR3 sequence is 16 residues long. Trimming took off 5 bases at V and 0 bases at J, with 14 bases between the two ends. This CDR3 reads CATSHSGGYSNQPQHF. CDR3 nucleotides: TGTGCCACCAGCCATTCGGGGGGTTATAGCAATCAGCCCCAGCATTTT.

This chain joins TRBV14 and TRBJ2-1; 8 bases map to TRBD2. Germline V lookup: CDR1 SGHDN, CDR2 FVKESK. The CDR3 loop spans 18 amino acids. V was pared by 1 base and J by 0 bases, with 8 bases of the junction left unmatched. Here the CDR3 DNA reads TGTGCCAGCAGCCAAGTACGCGGGGGGTCCCTCTCCTACAATGAGCAGTTCTTC. Amino acid sequence: CASSQVRGGSLSYNEQFF.

This chain links TRBV7-9 with TRBJ2-1, with a possible D match to TRBD1 (6 bases). The CDR3 totals 14 residues. Trimming removed 5 bases from V and 4 bases from J, with 12 bases in between. The V gene's germline CDR1 is SEHNR and CDR2 FQNEAQ (reference sequence). The CDR3 DNA is TGTGCCAGCAGCCCCAAGGGGGAGTACAATGAGCAGTTCTTC. Protein product: CASSPKGEYNEQFF.

The CDR3 loop reads CAWSVLANNQPQHF. CDR3 DNA sequence: TGTGCCTGGAGTGTACTAGCGAACAATCAGCCCCAGCATTTT. The chain links TRBV30 to TRBJ1-5; D is ambiguous. Trimming took 0 bases from V and 3 from J, leaving 9 bases between them. The V gene's germline CDR1 is GTSNPN and CDR2 SVGIG (reference sequence). The CDR3 consists of 14 residues.

This chain links TRBV11-3 with TRBJ2-5; 7 nucleotides match TRBD1. The CDR3 covers 15 residues. After removal of 5 bases from V and 5 bases from J, the junction contained 11 bases not matched to a gene. Germline-derived CDR1 and CDR2 are SGHNT and YENEEA. The CDR3 region has the DNA TGTGCCAGCAGCCCAGGACAGGCAACCGGGGAGACCCAGTACTTC. Translating gives CASSPGQATGETQYF.

This chain uses TRBV7-2 with TRBJ2-7, with 8 bases lining up with TRBD2. The CDR3 has 15 amino acids. Germline assignment: CDR1 SGHTA and CDR2 FQGNSA. V trimming: 2 bases; J trimming: 1 base; junction bases outside the gene matches: 4. The CDR3 reads CASSLSGGGSYEQYF. The CDR3 DNA follows: TGTGCCAGCAGCTTAAGCGGGGGCGGATCCTACGAGCAGTACTTC.

The rearrangement joins TRBV9 to TRBJ1-1; D is unresolved. Germline V gives CDR1 SGDLS, CDR2 YYNGEE. The CDR3 has 15 amino acids. V was trimmed by 4 bases and J by 1 base, leaving 14 bases between them. In DNA, the CDR3 is TGTGCCAGCAGCTTATACCCCGACTCGAACACTGAAGCTTTCTTT. Translation gives CASSLYPDSNTEAFF.

The gene calls are TRBV5-1 and TRBJ1-1, with 11 bases fitting TRBD1. With V trimmed by 3 bases and J by 4 bases, 8 bases remained unmatched. The CDR3 covers 16 residues. Germline V gives CDR1 SGHRS, CDR2 YFSETQ. The CDR3 DNA reads as TGCGCCAGCAGCTATACACCGGGACAGGGGGTCACTGAAGCTTTCTTT. This sequence encodes CASSYTPGQGVTEAFF.

The count of this clone is one. The rearrangement uses TRBV19 and TRBJ2-1; perhaps TRBD1 as D (5 bases). V lost 5 bases and J 7 bases, leaving 18 bases between the germline ends. Germline CDR1 and CDR2: LNHDA and SQIVND (reference sequence). The CDR3 sequence is 15 residues long. CDR3 amino acids: CASSVTQGIVNEQFF. The CDR3 DNA is TGTGCCAGTAGTGTTACGCAGGGAATCGTGAATGAGCAGTTCTTC.

In DNA form, the CDR3 reads TGCGCCAGCAGCCAATACACCGGGGAGCTGTTTTTT. It translates to CASSQYTGELFF. V usage is TRBV5-1 and J usage is TRBJ2-2; D gene uncertain. The CDR3 consists of 12 residues. Germline values: CDR1 SGHRS, CDR2 YFSETQ. Trimming took off 4 bases at V and 3 bases at J, with 4 bases between the two ends.

The chain uses TRBV19 and TRBJ1-2; tentative D call: TRBD1 (5 bases). Germline loops: CDR1 LNHDA, CDR2 SQIVND (reference sequence). Trimming pared 7 bases from V and 1 base from J, leaving 10 bases between. This CDR3 comprises 13 residues. The CDR3 sequence is CASTGLGNYGYTF. The CDR3, as DNA: TGTGCCAGTACAGGGCTGGGTAACTATGGCTACACCTTC.

The chain has TRBV5-1 and TRBJ1-5; weak D call: TRBD1 (5 bases). This CDR3 contains 16 residues. Per germline, CDR1 SGHRS and CDR2 YFSETQ. Trimming took off 4 bases at V and 4 bases at J, with 18 bases between the two ends. CDR3 nucleotide sequence: TGCGCCAGCAGCCTCACACCGACGGGGGGTAATCAGCCCCAGCATTTT. Its translation is CASSLTPTGGNQPQHF.